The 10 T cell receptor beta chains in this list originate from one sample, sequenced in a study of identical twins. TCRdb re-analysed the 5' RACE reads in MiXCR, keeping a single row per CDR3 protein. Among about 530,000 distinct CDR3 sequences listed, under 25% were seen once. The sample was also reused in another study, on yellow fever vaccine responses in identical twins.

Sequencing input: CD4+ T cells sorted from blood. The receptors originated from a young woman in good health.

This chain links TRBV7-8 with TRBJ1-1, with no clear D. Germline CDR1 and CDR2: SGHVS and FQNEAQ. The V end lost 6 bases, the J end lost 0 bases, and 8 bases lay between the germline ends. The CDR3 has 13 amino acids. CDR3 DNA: TGTGCCAGCAGTCCGGTTCTGAACACTGAAGCTTTCTTT. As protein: CASSPVLNTEAFF.

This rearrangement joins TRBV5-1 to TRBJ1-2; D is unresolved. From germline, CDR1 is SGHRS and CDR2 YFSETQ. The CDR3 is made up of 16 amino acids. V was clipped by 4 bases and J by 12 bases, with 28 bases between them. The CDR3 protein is CASSPGVGSRPNRDTF. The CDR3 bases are TGCGCCAGCAGCCCCGGTGTCGGGTCTCGGCCGAACCGCGACACCTTC.

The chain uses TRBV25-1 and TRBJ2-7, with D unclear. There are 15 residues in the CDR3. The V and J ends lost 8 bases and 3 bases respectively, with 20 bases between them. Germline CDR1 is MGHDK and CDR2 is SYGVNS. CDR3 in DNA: TGTGCCAGCCCTTCATACGAAGGGAAAGGCTACGAGCAGTACGTC. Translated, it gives CASPSYEGKGYEQYV.

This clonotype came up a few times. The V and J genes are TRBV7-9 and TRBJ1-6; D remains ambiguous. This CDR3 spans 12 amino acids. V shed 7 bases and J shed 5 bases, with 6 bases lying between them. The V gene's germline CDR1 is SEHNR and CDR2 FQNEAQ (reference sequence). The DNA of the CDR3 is TGTGCCAGCACCGGCAATAATTCACCCCTCCACTTT. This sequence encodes CASTGNNSPLHF.

CDR3 coding DNA: TGCAGTATCGACTCCTACAATGAGCAGTTCTTC. Protein: CSIDSYNEQFF. The rearrangement joins TRBV20-1 to TRBJ2-1; D gene ambiguous. Trimming took 8 bases from V and 0 from J, leaving 5 bases between them. This CDR3 is built from 11 residues. Germline V gene sequence: CDR1 DFQATT, CDR2 SNEGSKA (reference sequence).

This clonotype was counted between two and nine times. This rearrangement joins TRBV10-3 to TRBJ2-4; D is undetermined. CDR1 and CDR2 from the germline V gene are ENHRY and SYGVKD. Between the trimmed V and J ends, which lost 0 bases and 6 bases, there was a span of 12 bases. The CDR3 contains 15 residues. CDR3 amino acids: CAISESDRFGNIQYF. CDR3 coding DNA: TGTGCCATCAGTGAGTCGGATAGGTTTGGAAACATTCAGTACTTC.

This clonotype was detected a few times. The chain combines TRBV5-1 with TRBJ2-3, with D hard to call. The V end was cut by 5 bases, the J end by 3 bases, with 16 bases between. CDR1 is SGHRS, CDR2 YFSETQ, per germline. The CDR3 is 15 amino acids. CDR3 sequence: CASSLDGVRTDTQYF. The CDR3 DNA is TGCGCCAGCAGTCTTGATGGGGTACGAACAGATACGCAGTATTTT.

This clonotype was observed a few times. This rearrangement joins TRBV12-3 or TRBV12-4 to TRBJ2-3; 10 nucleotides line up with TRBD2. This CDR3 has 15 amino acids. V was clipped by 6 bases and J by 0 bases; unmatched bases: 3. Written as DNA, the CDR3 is TGTGCCAGCAGAGCTAGCGGGAGAAGCACAGATACGCAGTATTTT. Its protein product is CASRASGRSTDTQYF.

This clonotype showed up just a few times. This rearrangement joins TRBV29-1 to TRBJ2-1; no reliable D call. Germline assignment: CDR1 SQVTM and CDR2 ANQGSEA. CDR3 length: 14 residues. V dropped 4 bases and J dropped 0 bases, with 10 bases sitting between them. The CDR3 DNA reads TGCAGCGTTGTGGGATTTAGCTCCTACAATGAGCAGTTCTTC. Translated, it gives CSVVGFSSYNEQFF.

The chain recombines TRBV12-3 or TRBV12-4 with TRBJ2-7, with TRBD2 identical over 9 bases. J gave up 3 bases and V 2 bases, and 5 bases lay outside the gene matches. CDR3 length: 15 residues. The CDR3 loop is CASSLKGTSSYEQYF. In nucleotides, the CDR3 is TGTGCCAGCAGTTTAAAGGGGACTAGCAGCTACGAGCAGTACTTC.